This T cell receptor (beta chain) was sequenced during a study of T cells in Graves' hyperthyroidism and ophthalmopathy. This clonotype was counted ten times or more. The CDR3 regions of TCR beta were amplified from RNA transcripts. The HTBI primer set drove a first-round RT-PCR of the TCR CDR3. TCRdb called the multiplex PCR reads again in MiXCR, with one record for every CDR3 protein. The table records around 400,000 distinct CDR3 sequences, approximately 15% of them present only once. Germline CDR1 is MDHEN and CDR2 is SYDVKM. The CDR3 is 19 amino acids. With V trimmed by 5 bases and J by 1 base, 15 bases remained unmatched.

The rearrangement joins TRBV28 to TRBJ2-4; 9 positions match TRBD1. This TCR was sampled from a woman aged 18-30 years with Graves' hyperthyroidism that later progressed to Graves' ophthalmopathy. Sequencing was performed on blood. The CDR3, as DNA: TGTGCCAGCAGTCCCCTCTCCTGGACAGGGGACAATGCCAAAAACATTCAGTACTTC. It is translated as CASSPLSWTGDNAKNIQYF.